This TCR beta chain was identified during a study of blood T cell repertoires in COVID-19. Followed over time, Seattle patients had been enrolled while infection was active. The assay was immunoSEQ multiplex PCR, and TCRdb's table has in-frame clones only and misses some. The sample has 410,000 or so clones, approximately 90% seen once. The CDR3 runs to 16 residues. Germline CDR1 and CDR2: MGHRA and YSYEKL. V gave up 5 bases and J gave up 0 bases; unmatched junction bases: 9. What was sequenced was peripheral blood. This rearrangement joins TRBV4-1 to TRBJ1-1; 7 nucleotides line up with TRBD1. The receptor was derived from a woman aged 40 to 50 with COVID-19, enrolled during active disease. CDR3 nucleotide sequence: TGCGCCAGCAGCTCGAGACGGGACAGCATGAACACTGAAGCTTTCTTT. This translates into CASSSRRDSMNTEAFF.